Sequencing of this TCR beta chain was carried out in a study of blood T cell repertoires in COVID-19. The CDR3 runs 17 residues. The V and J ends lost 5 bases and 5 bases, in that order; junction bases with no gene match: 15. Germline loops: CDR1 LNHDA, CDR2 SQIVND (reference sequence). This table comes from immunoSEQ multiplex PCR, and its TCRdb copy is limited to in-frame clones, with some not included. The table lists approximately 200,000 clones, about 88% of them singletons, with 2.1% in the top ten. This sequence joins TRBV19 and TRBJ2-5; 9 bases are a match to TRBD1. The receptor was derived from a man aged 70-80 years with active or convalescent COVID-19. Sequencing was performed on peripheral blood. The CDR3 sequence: CASSRHSPTGGIETQYF. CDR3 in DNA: TGTGCCAGTAGTCGCCATTCCCCTACAGGGGGCATTGAGACCCAGTACTTC.